The 3 T cell receptor beta chains in this list originate from one sample, sequenced in a study of CD8 T cells in ankylosing spondylitis. Each CDR3 protein gets one entry after TCRdb re-called the 5' RACE reads with MiXCR. The profile shows 380,000 or so distinct CDR3 sequences, roughly 20% of them singletons. Sequencing used blood, either unsorted or a sorted T cell fraction (not recorded which). The origin of the receptors is a male donor with ankylosing spondylitis or in good health (not recorded which).

This clonotype has a handful of counts. The chain has TRBV10-2 and TRBJ2-2; no definite D call. This CDR3 has 18 amino acids. Germline lookup yields CDR1 WSHSY and CDR2 SAAADI. With 6 bases removed from V and 1 base from J, the gap between germline ends came to 21 bases. Here the CDR3 reads CASRTVVGQIRNTGELFF. The CDR3 DNA reads TGCGCCAGCAGGACGGTAGTGGGTCAAATCAGGAACACCGGGGAGCTGTTTTTT.

This clonotype has more than one count but fewer than ten. V usage is TRBV29-1 and J usage is TRBJ2-1; D might be TRBD1 (5 bases). The CDR3 covers 15 residues. Trimming shortened V by 4 bases and J by 2 bases, and 15 bases separated the two germline ends. Germline-derived CDR1 and CDR2 are SQVTM and ANQGSEA. The CDR3 sequence is CSVVFREKPYNEQFF. In nucleotides, the CDR3 is TGCAGCGTTGTTTTCAGGGAAAAGCCCTACAATGAGCAGTTCTTC.

This clonotype came up a few times. This chain links TRBV20-1 with TRBJ2-5, with 9 bases aligning to TRBD2. CDR1 DFQATT and CDR2 SNEGSKA come from the germline V gene (reference sequence). The CDR3 spans 15 residues. Unmatched junction bases numbered 8, after V lost 0 bases and J lost 6 bases. CDR3: CSARDLAGSLQTQYF. The CDR3 DNA reads as TGCAGTGCTAGAGATCTAGCGGGGTCGCTTCAGACCCAGTACTTC.